The 26 T cell receptor beta chains below all came from one sample that was sequenced in a study of graft-versus-host responses after intestinal transplantation. Sequencing was performed with immunoSEQ multiplex PCR; in TCRdb, only in-frame clones are kept and a portion is missing. Among about 10,000 clones listed, 90% to 95% were seen once. The source material was PBMCs, sampled more than 40 days after intestinal transplantation. These receptor sequences come from a human patient who received an intestinal transplant, so some T cells may come from the graft donor.

This chain uses TRBV7-9 with TRBJ2-5, with 11 positions matching TRBD1. The V segment lost 5 bases and the J segment 5 bases; nucleotides outside the gene matches: 7. From germline, CDR1 is SEHNR and CDR2 FQNEAQ (reference sequence). The CDR3 runs to 15 residues. CDR3 nucleotide sequence: TGTGCCAGCAGCCCCGGACAGGGGGCATGGGAGACCCAGTACTTC. Translation gives CASSPGQGAWETQYF.

The chain links TRBV27 to TRBJ1-1; the D is unclear. Germline CDR1 and CDR2: MNHEY and SMNVEV (reference sequence). Trimming shortened V by 5 bases and J by 1 base, and 11 bases separated the two germline ends. The CDR3 length is 14 residues. The CDR3 here is CASSTRTENTEAFF. The CDR3 DNA sequence: TGTGCCAGCAGTACCCGGACGGAGAACACTGAAGCTTTCTTT.

The chain combines TRBV27 with TRBJ2-7, with D tentatively TRBD1 or TRBD2 (5 bases each). CDR1 and CDR2 from the germline V gene are MNHEY and SMNVEV (reference sequence). The CDR3 sequence is 15 residues long. V lost 6 bases, J lost 4 bases, and 19 bases lay in between. The CDR3 region is CASRSSGTVTYEQYF. The CDR3 nucleotides are TGTGCCAGCAGGTCCTCCGGGACGGTAACTTACGAGCAGTACTTC.

This clone was seen only once. The chain has TRBV7-3 and TRBJ1-1, with 8 bases matching TRBD1. The V and J ends lost 4 bases and 5 bases, in that order; junction bases with no gene match: 12. Germline CDR1 reads SGHTA; CDR2 reads FQGTGA. CDR3 length: 16 residues. CDR3 region: CASSSNGGTGLTEAFF. The CDR3 DNA reads TGTGCCAGCAGCTCCAATGGTGGGACAGGTTTAACTGAAGCTTTCTTT.

The J gene is TRBJ2-3, the V gene TRBV6-4, with a weak D call TRBD2 (5 bases). V was shortened by 4 bases and J by 4 bases, with 12 bases between the two germline ends. CDR3 length: 14 residues. Per germline, CDR1 MRHNA and CDR2 SNTAGT. Here the CDR3 reads CASSAGKSADTQYF. The CDR3 nucleotides read TGTGCCAGCAGTGCCGGGAAATCGGCAGATACGCAGTATTTT.

V is TRBV6-5 and J is TRBJ1-2, with D possibly being TRBD1 (5 bases). The V end lost 4 bases, the J end lost 8 bases, and 17 bases lay between the germline ends. This CDR3 has 14 residues. Germline-derived CDR1 and CDR2 are MNHEY and SVGAGI. Here the CDR3 reads CASSWGLGRGGYTF. The CDR3 nucleotides read TGTGCCAGCAGTTGGGGCTTAGGACGAGGAGGCTACACCTTC.

V and J are TRBV6-1 and TRBJ1-2; possibly TRBD1 for D (5 bases). The V gene lost 4 bases and the J gene lost 0 bases, with 15 bases spanning the gap. The CDR3 covers 16 residues. From germline, CDR1 is MNHNS and CDR2 SASEGT. The CDR3: CASSALGTFSNYGYTF. CDR3 nucleotide sequence: TGTGCCAGCAGTGCCCTCGGGACTTTCTCTAACTATGGCTACACCTTC.

This chain uses TRBV27 with TRBJ1-2, with D possibly TRBD1 on 6 matching bases. Germline assignment: CDR1 MNHEY and CDR2 SMNVEV (reference sequence). This CDR3 has 14 amino acids. V lost 6 bases and J 7 bases, leaving 18 bases between the germline ends. CDR3 nucleotides: TGTGCCAGCAGCCTCCCGCCGACAGGCGGTGGCTACACCTTC. Amino acid sequence: CASSLPPTGGGYTF.

V and J are TRBV7-6 and TRBJ1-3; D is unclear. Germline V gives CDR1 SGHVS, CDR2 FNYEAQ. This CDR3 is built from 12 residues. V was clipped by 5 bases and J by 3 bases, with 5 bases between them. DNA for the CDR3: TGTGCCAGCAGCCCAAGTGGAAACACCATATATTTT. Protein: CASSPSGNTIYF.

This chain joins TRBV7-9 and TRBJ2-5; either TRBD1 or TRBD2 may fit D (6 bases each). TRBJ2-7 explains the end of the DNA better; the J call may be wrong. Germline V lookup: CDR1 SEHNR, CDR2 FQNEAQ (reference sequence). CDR3 length: 12 amino acids. Here the CDR3 reads CASSVGGYEQYF. DNA of the CDR3: TGTGCCAGCAGCGTAGGGGGGTACGAGCAGTACTTC.

The chain joins TRBV28 to TRBJ1-2, with 9 bases fitting TRBD1. Germline V CDR1 and CDR2: MDHEN, SYDVKM. V lost 6 bases and J lost 6; bases outside the gene matches: 8. This CDR3 region has 14 residues. The CDR3, as DNA: TGTGCCAGCAGCAGGACAGGGGCCGGAGATGGCTACACCTTC. Translating gives CASSRTGAGDGYTF.

The chain employs TRBV5-8 and TRBJ2-5; 14 positions match TRBD2. Germline V CDR1 and CDR2: SGHTS, YDEGEE. The CDR3 totals 16 residues. The V gene end was trimmed by 4 bases and the J gene end by 2 bases; junction bases not matched to a gene: 4. CDR3 nucleotide sequence: TGTGCCAGCAGCCTCGGACTAGCGGGGGGTCAAGAGACCCAGTACTTC. This sequence encodes CASSLGLAGGQETQYF.

J is TRBJ1-6 and V is TRBV2; the match to TRBD1 covers 7 bases. CDR1 is SNHLY and CDR2 is FYNNEI in the germline V gene. V lost 4 bases, J lost 5 bases, and 5 bases stayed unmatched. This CDR3 has 15 residues. The chain's CDR3 is CASSGGTADNSPLHF. DNA of the CDR3: TGTGCCAGCAGTGGGGGGACAGCCGATAATTCACCCCTCCACTTT.

The chain joins TRBV19 to TRBJ1-1; 9 bases agree with TRBD1. The CDR3 contains 16 residues. With 2 bases clipped from V and 5 bases from J, the junction kept 9 bases outside the gene matches. Germline V CDR1 and CDR2: LNHDA, SQIVND (reference sequence). The CDR3 nucleotides are TGTGCCAGTAGTATAACGGGGGACAGGGCCGGGACTGAAGCTTTCTTT. The encoded protein is CASSITGDRAGTEAFF.

Concerning this clone: Compared with germline, one end of the junction differs, possibly owing to a read error. The chain uses TRBV7-7 and TRBJ2-7, with D perhaps TRBD1 or TRBD2 (5 bases each). The CDR3 loop spans 14 amino acids. Germline V gene data show CDR1 as SSHAT and CDR2 as FNYEAQ (reference sequence). In nucleotides, the CDR3 is TGTGCTAGCAGCTTGGGGGACGGGACCTACGAGCAGTACTTC. Protein product: CASSLGDGTYEQYF.

The rearrangement joins TRBV11-3 to TRBJ2-3; 9 positions agree with TRBD2. J gave up 6 bases and V 5 bases, and 6 bases lay outside the gene matches. This CDR3 is built from 14 residues. Germline CDR1 and CDR2: SGHNT and YENEEA. The CDR3 nucleotides are TGTGCCAGCAGCGGGGGGACTAGCAGTGATACGCAGTATTTT. It is translated as CASSGGTSSDTQYF.

The chain links TRBV15 to TRBJ1-5; unclear D gene. Trimming pared 1 base from V and 4 bases from J, leaving 14 bases between. The CDR3 runs to 16 residues. The germline gives CDR1 LNHNV, CDR2 YYDKDF (reference sequence). CDR3 sequence reads: CATSRVGPSPNQPQHF. CDR3 DNA: TGTGCCACCAGCAGAGTAGGTCCGAGCCCGAATCAGCCCCAGCATTTT. The full variable domain, its missing parts supplied by reference TRBV15 and TRBJ1-5, is DAMVIQNPRYQVTQFGKPVTLSCSQTLNHNVMYWYQQKSSQAPKLLFHYYDKDFNNEADTPDNFQSRRPNTSFCFLDIRSPGLGDTAMYLCATSRVGPSPNQPQHFGDGTRLSIL.

The J gene is TRBJ2-3, the V gene TRBV10-2; D is ambiguous. From germline, CDR1 is WSHSY and CDR2 SAAADI. This CDR3 spans 15 amino acids. Trimming pared 2 bases from V and 1 base from J, leaving 10 bases between. For the CDR3, the DNA is TGCGCCAGCAGTGAGCCGCCGTCGGGCACAGATACGCAGTATTTT. Translation: CASSEPPSGTDTQYF.

The V gene is TRBV19, the J gene TRBJ2-6; D is possibly TRBD1 or TRBD2 (5 bases each). The CDR3 length is 17 residues. Trimming stripped 3 bases from V and 0 bases from J, with 12 bases between. From germline, CDR1 is LNHDA and CDR2 SQIVND (reference sequence). CDR3 coding DNA: TGTGCCAGTAGTATTGAGGGGCCACACTCTGGGGCCAACGTCCTGACTTTC. It encodes CASSIEGPHSGANVLTF.

The chain has TRBV9 and TRBJ2-1; tentative D call: TRBD2 (6 bases). CDR3 length: 15 amino acids. Germline CDR1 and CDR2: SGDLS and YYNGEE. V lost 4 bases and J 4 bases, leaving 15 bases between the germline ends. CDR3 region: CASSPGGGAYNEQFF. CDR3 coding DNA: TGTGCCAGCAGCCCTGGTGGCGGGGCTTACAATGAGCAGTTCTTC.

The V gene is TRBV2, the J gene TRBJ1-1; 7 bases fit TRBD1. The J segment lost 1 base and the V segment lost 5 bases, leaving 10 bases of the junction unmatched. CDR1 is SNHLY and CDR2 is FYNNEI in the germline V gene. The CDR3 runs 16 residues. CDR3 in DNA: TGTGCCAGCAGTCCGACAGGGTCCATGTGGAACACTGAAGCTTTCTTT. Translation: CASSPTGSMWNTEAFF.

The gene calls are TRBV25-1 and TRBJ1-2; unclear D gene. V lost 1 base and J lost 6, with 15 bases in between. The CDR3 contains 15 residues. Germline CDR1 is MGHDK and CDR2 is SYGVNS. Written as DNA, the CDR3 is TGTGCCAGCAGTGAATCGGGAGGGTGGCTGAATGGCTACACCTTC. This translates into CASSESGGWLNGYTF.

This sequence joins TRBV4-1 and TRBJ1-5; maybe TRBD1 (6 bases). The length of the CDR3 is 15 residues. Germline CDR1 reads MGHRA; CDR2 reads YSYEKL. The V end was cut by 4 bases, the J end by 0 bases, with 10 bases between. CDR3 in amino acids: CASSPRTDSNQPQHF. DNA of the CDR3: TGCGCCAGCAGCCCGAGGACAGATAGCAATCAGCCCCAGCATTTT.

This clone appeared once. The J gene is TRBJ1-5, the V gene TRBV18, with D possibly being TRBD1 (6 bases). CDR3 length: 16 residues. The V gene lost 2 bases and the J gene lost 7 bases, with 18 bases spanning the gap. The V gene's germline CDR1 is KGHSH and CDR2 LQKENI. CDR3 in amino acids: CASSPFYREISQPQHF. CDR3 nucleotides: TGTGCCAGCTCACCATTTTACAGGGAGATCAGCCAGCCCCAGCATTTT.

This chain connects TRBV11-2 to TRBJ2-6, with a tentative D call TRBD1 (5 bases). Trimming removed 6 bases at V and 3 bases at J, with 12 bases between. Per germline, CDR1 SGHAT and CDR2 FQNNGV. The CDR3 sequence is 15 residues long. CDR3 amino acids: CASRGRVGGANVLTF. CDR3 sequence (DNA): TGTGCCAGCAGGGGCAGGGTCGGTGGGGCCAACGTCCTGACTTTC.

The chain uses TRBV6-5 and TRBJ1-5; maybe TRBD1 (5 bases). This CDR3 is 14 amino acids long. The V gene lost 6 bases and the J gene lost 5 bases, with 14 bases spanning the gap. Germline loops: CDR1 MNHEY, CDR2 SVGAGI. The CDR3 protein is CASSRSGGDQPQHF. CDR3 sequence (DNA): TGTGCCAGCAGCCGGTCGGGGGGGGATCAGCCCCAGCATTTT.